Here is one T cell receptor (beta chain) with its context. This sample was taken from a study of CD8 T cells in Susac syndrome. On the study more broadly: Roughly eight of the sequenced Susac syndrome patients were in remission, and 5 or 6 had active disease.

Germline V gene sequence: CDR1 LNHDA, CDR2 SQIVND (reference sequence). The CDR3 loop spans 14 amino acids. V shed 3 bases and J 4 bases; nucleotides not matched to a gene: 5. When the RNA was reverse transcribed, random hexamers were used with an input of about 0.45 to 1 ug. TCRdb ran MiXCR on the immunoSEQ multiplex PCR reads and lists one entry per CDR3 protein. The sample shows over 150,000 distinct CDR3 sequences, over 90% of them seen only once. What was sequenced was CD4+ T cells from PBMCs. This chain uses TRBV19 with TRBJ2-5; 7 bases agree with TRBD1. This receptor was taken from a human donor with Susac syndrome. Here the CDR3 DNA reads TGTGCCAGTAGTATTTCGGACAGGTCAGAGACCCAGTACTTC. Its translation: CASSISDRSETQYF.